The 6 T cell receptor beta chains listed next were all sequenced from one sample in a study of T cells in pancreatic ductal adenocarcinoma (dated 2017 in TCRdb). Libraries were prepared through the immunoSEQ multiplex PCR assay. Here the immuneACCESS table is served through TCRdb, limited to in-frame sequences with V and J called. Missing clones are a known gap in these copies; in checked studies unresolved V genes cover under half, and the rest lacks a known reason. For this sample there are over 100,000 clones; about 95% appear just once. 2.5% to 3.5% of the sample is held by the ten biggest clonotypes. Pancreatic ductal adenocarcinoma patients who had undergone surgery without neoadjuvant therapy were selected. The sample comprised PBMCs. These receptor sequences come from a human donor with pancreatic ductal adenocarcinoma.

The J gene is TRBJ1-1, the V gene TRBV6-1; D is perhaps TRBD1 (5 bases). The V gene lost 3 bases and the J gene lost 9 bases, with 14 bases spanning the gap. CDR3 length equals 13 residues. Germline CDR1 and CDR2: MNHNS and SASEGT. CDR3 sequence reads: CASSEVNRGKAFF. CDR3 in DNA: TGTGCCAGCAGTGAGGTGAACCGGGGGAAAGCTTTCTTT.

The rearrangement joins TRBV27 to TRBJ2-7; possible D gene TRBD2, 5 bases. The V gene's germline CDR1 is MNHEY and CDR2 SMNVEV (reference sequence). This CDR3 has 16 amino acids. V was trimmed by 2 bases and J by 2 bases, leaving 16 bases between them. This chain's CDR3 is CASSLVGSPTTYEQYF. The CDR3 DNA follows: TGTGCCAGCAGTTTAGTGGGCAGTCCGACTACCTACGAGCAGTACTTC.

The gene calls are TRBV7-9 and TRBJ2-5; D gene unclear. CDR1 and CDR2 (germline): SEHNR, FQNEAQ (reference sequence). The CDR3 is made up of 13 amino acids. With 5 bases removed from V and 3 bases from J, the gap between germline ends came to 10 bases. Here the CDR3 DNA reads TGTGCCAGCAGCCCCGGTAGTAAAGAGACCCAGTACTTC. It yields the protein CASSPGSKETQYF.

The chain is built from TRBV2 and TRBJ2-1; 9 nucleotides agree with TRBD2. This CDR3 spans 14 amino acids. With 6 bases clipped from V and 5 bases from J, the junction kept 5 bases outside the gene matches. CDR1 and CDR2 from the germline V gene are SNHLY and FYNNEI. CDR3 in amino acids: CASSTTSGNNEQFF. CDR3 DNA: TGTGCCAGCAGCACGACTAGCGGTAACAATGAGCAGTTCTTC.

This chain joins TRBV4-3 and TRBJ2-7, with D tentatively TRBD2 (5 bases). The ends were cut back, 0 bases at V and 3 bases at J, with 15 bases in the middle. Germline V gives CDR1 LGHNA, CDR2 YSLEER. The CDR3 runs 16 residues. CDR3 amino acids: CASSQDESGEYYEQYF. The CDR3, as DNA: TGCGCCAGCAGCCAAGATGAATCTGGGGAGTACTACGAGCAGTACTTC.

J is TRBJ2-3 and V is TRBV18; D gene ambiguous. The CDR3 spans 11 residues. Between the trimmed V and J ends, which lost 5 bases and 5 bases, there was a span of 5 bases. The germline gives CDR1 KGHSH, CDR2 LQKENI. The CDR3 region is CASSSQDTQYF. The DNA for the CDR3 is TGTGCCAGCTCATCCCAAGATACGCAGTATTTT.